This is a list of T cell receptor beta chains from one sample in a study of neoadjuvant anti-PD-1 for oral cavity cancer. Assay: immunoSEQ multiplex PCR; the TCRdb copy retains only in-frame clones and omits some. The sample has about 37,000 clones, more than 35% seen once. The sequenced sample was tumor tissue, obtained after nivolumab (anti-PD-1) treatment. The receptors here all came from a person between 35 and 79 years old with oral cavity squamous cell carcinoma. Each CDR3 is given with its conserved first and last residue. The D gene is left open where the match is weak. Clone size is given for some rows only: seen once, a few or many times, or a class if the clone is expanded.

CASSQDGFQPQHF	TGTGCCAGCAGCCAGGACGGCTTTCAGCCCCAGCATTTT	.	TRBV9	TRBJ1-5	few
CASSFASTTYEQYF	TGTGCCAGCAGTTTCGCTAGCACCACCTACGAGCAGTACTTC	.	TRBV27	TRBJ2-7	.
CASSVAGGPIETQYF	TGTGCCAGCAGCGTAGCGGGGGGGCCTATCGAGACCCAGTACTTC	TRBD2	TRBV9	TRBJ2-5	.
CASSITGSSYNEQFF	TGTGCCAGTAGTATTACCGGGAGCTCCTACAATGAGCAGTTCTTC	.	TRBV19	TRBJ2-1	few
CASSYPQGASTGELFF	TGTGCCAGCAGTTACCCACAGGGGGCGAGCACCGGGGAGCTGTTTTTT	TRBD1	TRBV6-6	TRBJ2-2	.
CASSETSRVYNEQFF	TGTGCCAGCAGTGAAACTAGCAGGGTCTACAATGAGCAGTTCTTC	.	TRBV6-1	TRBJ2-1	.
CATSRDRSETQYF	TGTGCCACCAGCAGAGATAGGTCGGAGACCCAGTACTTC	.	TRBV15	TRBJ2-5	.
CASIRGTAANYGYTF	TGTGCCAGCATCCGGGGGACAGCAGCTAACTATGGCTACACCTTC	TRBD1	TRBV28	TRBJ1-2	.
CASSVGAENTEAFF	TGTGCCAGCAGTGTGGGCGCGGAGAACACTGAAGCTTTCTTT	.	TRBV6-1	TRBJ1-1	many
CASSPGVNEQFF	TGCGCCAGCAGCCCGGGTGTCAATGAGCAGTTCTTC	.	TRBV5-1	TRBJ2-1	.
CASSVQAGVPYEQYF	TGTGCCAGCAGCGTACAAGCGGGAGTTCCCTACGAGCAGTACTTC	TRBD2	TRBV9	TRBJ2-7	few
CATQWGGSSSPLHF	TGTGCCACCCAATGGGGAGGGAGTTCGTCACCCCTCCACTTT	.	TRBV19	TRBJ1-6	.
CASQTGTGVDGYTF	TGTGCCAGCCAAACCGGGACAGGGGTCGATGGCTACACCTTC	TRBD1	TRBV6-1	TRBJ1-2	.
CAWSRQTEQPQHF	TGTGCCTGGAGTCGACAAACGGAGCAGCCCCAGCATTTT	.	TRBV30	TRBJ1-5	.
CAWSVHRNTIYF	TGTGCCTGGAGTGTACATAGAAACACCATATATTTT	.	TRBV30	TRBJ1-3	.
CASAGTGGLSYYEQYF	TGTGCCAGCGCCGGGACAGGGGGCCTAAGCTACTACGAGCAGTACTTC	TRBD1	TRBV7-9	TRBJ2-7	.
CASSPGQGASDTQYF	TGTGCCAGCAGCCCCGGACAGGGGGCTTCAGATACGCAGTATTTT	TRBD1	TRBV5-6	TRBJ2-3	.
CASSLLHRGTEAFF	TGTGCCAGCAGTCTCCTACACAGGGGTACTGAAGCTTTCTTT	TRBD1	TRBV6-6	TRBJ1-1	few
CASSLMFAATDTQYF	TGTGCCAGCAGCTTGATGTTTGCGGCCACAGATACGCAGTATTTT	.	TRBV5-4	TRBJ2-3	.
CASTVSGGADGYTF	TGTGCCAGCACCGTCTCGGGGGGGGCCGATGGCTACACCTTC	.	TRBV6-5	TRBJ1-2	.
CSAQEGPGKAFF	TGCAGCGCACAGGAAGGTCCGGGGAAAGCTTTCTTT	.	TRBV29-1	TRBJ1-1	many
CASSDGSLNQPQHF	TGTGCCAGCAGTGACGGAAGTCTAAATCAGCCCCAGCATTTT	.	TRBV25-1	TRBJ1-5	few
CASSAQPSGGTDTQYF	TGTGCCAGCAGTGCGCAGCCTAGCGGCGGCACAGATACGCAGTATTTT	TRBD2	TRBV2	TRBJ2-3	few
CASSYATNEKLFF	TGTGCTAGCAGCTACGCAACTAATGAAAAACTGTTTTTT	.	TRBV7-7	TRBJ1-4	.
CASSLGPSGTVETQYF	TGCGCCAGCAGCTTGGGTCCTAGCGGGACGGTGGAGACCCAGTACTTC	TRBD2	TRBV5-1	TRBJ2-5	few
CSVETGQGANEQYF	TGCAGCGTTGAAACCGGACAGGGGGCCAACGAGCAGTACTTC	TRBD1	TRBV29-1	TRBJ2-7	.
CASSVDVAIYNEQFF	TGTGCCAGCAGCGTAGATGTAGCAATCTACAATGAGCAGTTCTTC	.	TRBV9	TRBJ2-1	many
CAWSVRLWASGRTDTQYF	TGTGCCTGGAGTGTACGTCTTTGGGCTAGCGGGAGAACAGATACGCAGTATTTT	TRBD2	TRBV30	TRBJ2-3	.
CASSRDSMNTEAFF	TGTGCCAGCAGCAGGGACTCCATGAACACTGAAGCTTTCTTT	.	TRBV5-4	TRBJ1-1	few
CASSSGQSNEKLFF	TGTGCCAGCAGTTCTGGACAGTCTAATGAAAAACTGTTTTTT	.	TRBV28	TRBJ1-4	.
CASSLSSASNQPQHF	TGTGCCAGCAGTTTATCGTCGGCAAGCAATCAGCCCCAGCATTTT	.	TRBV27	TRBJ1-5	.
CASSEDRRETQYF	TGTGCCAGCAGCGAGGACAGGAGGGAGACCCAGTACTTC	TRBD1	TRBV11-2	TRBJ2-5	.
CASSYVRGYTEAFF	TGTGCCAGCAGTTACGTCCGCGGATACACTGAAGCTTTCTTT	.	TRBV6-5	TRBJ1-1	.
CASSFSDRELNGYTF	TGTGCCAGCAGTTTCAGTGACAGGGAGTTGAATGGCTACACCTTC	TRBD1	TRBV28	TRBJ1-2	many
CASSLDSGTGTDTQYF	TGTGCCAGCAGCTTGGACAGTGGGACAGGGACAGATACGCAGTATTTT	TRBD1	TRBV5-1	TRBJ2-3	many
CASSLVLGGSEQYF	TGTGCCAGCAGCTTAGTCTTGGGGGGCTCCGAGCAGTACTTC	.	TRBV7-6	TRBJ2-7	medium-sized
CASSWRGHRGDEKLFF	TGTGCCAGCAGCTGGCGGGGACACCGGGGGGATGAAAAACTGTTTTTT	.	TRBV5-4	TRBJ1-4	.
CASSSGQLRNTIYF	TGCGCCAGCAGTTCCGGACAGCTTAGAAACACCATATATTTT	.	TRBV5-1	TRBJ1-3	.
CATSRDGDGEQYF	TGTGCCACCAGCAGAGATGGGGACGGCGAGCAGTACTTC	.	TRBV15	TRBJ2-7	.
CASSPHSGGLPDTQYF	TGTGCCAGCAGCCCCCATAGCGGGGGCCTCCCAGATACGCAGTATTTT	TRBD2	TRBV7-3	TRBJ2-3	.
CASSSSRGYEQYF	TGTGCCAGCAGCTCCTCTCGAGGCTACGAGCAGTACTTC	.	TRBV5-4	TRBJ2-7	.
CASSLDQGGSNSYNEQFF	TGTGCCAGCAGCTTAGATCAGGGGGGGTCGAACTCCTACAATGAGCAGTTCTTC	.	TRBV11-3	TRBJ2-1	.
CASSQAWDGAALGEQYF	TGCGCCAGCAGCCAAGCGTGGGACGGGGCCGCCCTGGGCGAGCAGTACTTC	.	TRBV4-1	TRBJ2-7	few
CASSWPGGASSYNEQFF	TGTGCCAGCAGTTGGCCGGGGGGGGCCAGCTCCTACAATGAGCAGTTCTTC	TRBD2	TRBV28	TRBJ2-1	few
CASSSNYGYTF	TGTGCCAGCAGTAGTAACTATGGCTACACCTTC	.	TRBV25-1	TRBJ1-2	few
CASSPQGYNEQFF	TGTGCCAGCAGCCCCCAGGGCTACAATGAGCAGTTCTTC	.	TRBV5-4	TRBJ2-1	.
CASSPGTGSNQPQHF	TGTGCCAGCAGTCCCGGGACAGGAAGCAATCAGCCCCAGCATTTT	TRBD1	TRBV28	TRBJ1-5	.
CASSTGTGGQEQYF	TGCGCCAGCAGCACCGGGACCGGCGGGCAAGAGCAGTACTTC	.	TRBV5-1	TRBJ2-7	few
CASSLIGGGELFF	TGTGCCAGCAGCTTAATCGGCGGGGGGGAGCTGTTTTTT	.	TRBV11-2	TRBJ2-2	.
CASSLYTDTQYF	TGTGCCAGCAGCCTCTACACAGATACGCAGTATTTT	.	TRBV5-4	TRBJ2-3	many
CASSAWGEAFF	TGTGCCAGCAGTGCCTGGGGGGAAGCTTTCTTT	.	TRBV2	TRBJ1-1	many
CASRSLAEGRDTQYF	TGTGCCAGCAGGTCCCTAGCGGAGGGGAGAGATACGCAGTATTTT	TRBD2	TRBV2	TRBJ2-3	few
CASSLTGPLINYGYTF	TGTGCCAGCAGTCTGACAGGCCCATTAATTAACTATGGCTACACCTTC	.	TRBV27	TRBJ1-2	.
CASSPGSADTQYF	TGTGCCAGCAGCCCCGGGAGTGCAGATACGCAGTATTTT	.	TRBV7-9	TRBJ2-3	.
CASSLSWGKTGELFF	TGTGCCAGCAGCTTATCCTGGGGGAAAACCGGGGAGCTGTTTTTT	.	TRBV13	TRBJ2-2	.
CASSYYLESQTQYF	TGTGCCAGCAGTTATTACCTCGAGAGCCAGACCCAGTACTTC	.	TRBV6-5	TRBJ2-5	.
CASSLQGMTEAFF	TGCGCCAGCAGCCTCCAAGGGATGACTGAAGCTTTCTTT	.	TRBV5-1	TRBJ1-1	many
CASSNHAGVMETQYF	TGTGCCAGCAGCAACCACGCCGGAGTCATGGAGACCCAGTACTTC	.	TRBV7-9	TRBJ2-5	.